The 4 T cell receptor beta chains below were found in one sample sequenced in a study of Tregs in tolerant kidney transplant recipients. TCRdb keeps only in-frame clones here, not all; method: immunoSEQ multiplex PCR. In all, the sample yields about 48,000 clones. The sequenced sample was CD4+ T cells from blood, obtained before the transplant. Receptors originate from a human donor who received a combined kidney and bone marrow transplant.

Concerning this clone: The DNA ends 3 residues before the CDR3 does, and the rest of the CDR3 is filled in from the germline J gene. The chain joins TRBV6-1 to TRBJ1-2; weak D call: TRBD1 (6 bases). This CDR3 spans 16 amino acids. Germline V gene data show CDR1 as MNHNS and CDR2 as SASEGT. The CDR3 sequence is CASSERPPGEISSYTF. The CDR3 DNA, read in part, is TGTGCCAGCAGTGAACGCCCCCCAGGGGAGATTAGTAGC.

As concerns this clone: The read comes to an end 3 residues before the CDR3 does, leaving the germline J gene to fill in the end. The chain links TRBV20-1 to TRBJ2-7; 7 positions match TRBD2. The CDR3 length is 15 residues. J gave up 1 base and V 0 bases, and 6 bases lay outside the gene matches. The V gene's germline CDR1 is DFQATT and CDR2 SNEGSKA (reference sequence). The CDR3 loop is CSARDRSGASYEQYF. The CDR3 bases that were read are TGCAGTGCTAGAGATCGAAGCGGGGCATCCTACGAG.

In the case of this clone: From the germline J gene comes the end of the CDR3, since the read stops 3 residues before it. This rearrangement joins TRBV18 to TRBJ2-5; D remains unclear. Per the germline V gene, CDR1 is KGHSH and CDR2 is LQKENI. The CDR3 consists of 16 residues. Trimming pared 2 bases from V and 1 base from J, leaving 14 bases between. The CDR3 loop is CASSPIVVTVQETQYF. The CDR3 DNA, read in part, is TGTGCCAGCTCACCAATTGTCGTAACAGTCCAAGAGACC.

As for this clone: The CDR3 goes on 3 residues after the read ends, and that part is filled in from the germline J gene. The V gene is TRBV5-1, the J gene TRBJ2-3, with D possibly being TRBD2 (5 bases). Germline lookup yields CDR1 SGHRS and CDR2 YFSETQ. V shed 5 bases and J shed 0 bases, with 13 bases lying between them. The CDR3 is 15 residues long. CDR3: CASRELGGSTDTQYF. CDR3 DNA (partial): TGCGCCAGCAGGGAGTTGGGCGGGAGCACAGATACG.